These 29 T cell receptor beta chains were all obtained from the same sample, sequenced in a study of blood T cell repertoires in COVID-19. Assay: immunoSEQ multiplex PCR; the TCRdb copy retains only in-frame clones and omits some. The sample includes fewer than 55,000 clones, under 90% seen only once; the top ten take 9%. The sequencing input was peripheral blood. These receptors all stem from a man of 80 years or more with active or convalescent COVID-19.

The chain is built from TRBV30 and TRBJ2-3; 8 nucleotides line up with TRBD1. The ends lost 5 bases at V and 2 bases at J; junction bases unmatched: 6. Per the germline V gene, CDR1 is GTSNPN and CDR2 is SVGIG (reference sequence). The CDR3 contains 14 residues. CDR3: CAWARQGSTDTQYF. Here the CDR3 DNA reads TGTGCCTGGGCCCGACAGGGGTCCACAGATACGCAGTATTTT. Based on the CDR3 plus reference TRBV30 and TRBJ2-3, the full variable domain is SQTIHQWPATLVQPVGSPLSLECTVEGTSNPNLYWYRQAAGRGLQLLFYSVGIGQISSEVPQNLSASRPQDRQFILSSKKLLLSDSGFYLCAWARQGSTDTQYFGPGTRLTVL.

V is TRBV11-2 and J is TRBJ2-7, with D hard to call. Trimming took 8 bases from V and 1 from J, leaving 9 bases between them. Germline V gene lookup returns CDR1 SGHAT and CDR2 FQNNGV. This CDR3 has 12 residues. CDR3 sequence (DNA): TGTGCCAGCGGATACAGATCCTACGAGCAGTACTTC. Translated, it gives CASGYRSYEQYF.

The chain couples TRBV6-4 to TRBJ1-4; 8 bases align to TRBD1. Germline CDR1 MRHNA, CDR2 SNTAGT. With V trimmed by 3 bases and J by 8 bases, 14 bases remained unmatched. The CDR3 extends over 17 amino acids. The CDR3 protein is CASSDKGGDRGQEKLFF. The CDR3 bases are TGTGCCAGCAGTGATAAAGGGGGTGACAGGGGCCAGGAAAAACTGTTTTTT.

The V gene is TRBV7-2, the J gene TRBJ2-3; D ambiguous. CDR3 length equals 15 residues. Looked up from germline, CDR1 is SGHTA and CDR2 is FQGNSA. V was cut by 1 base and J by 0 bases, with 8 bases left in between. The CDR3 loop reads CASSLDIASTDTQYF. CDR3 in DNA: TGTGCCAGCAGCTTAGACATCGCTAGCACAGATACGCAGTATTTT.

The J gene is TRBJ1-6, the V gene TRBV5-1; the match to TRBD1 covers 7 bases. CDR1 and CDR2 from the germline V gene are SGHRS and YFSETQ. V shed 4 bases and J 4 bases; nucleotides not matched to a gene: 11. The CDR3 has 17 amino acids. The CDR3 nucleotides read TGCGCCAGCAGCCCGGGGGACAGTACATTTTATAATTCACCCCTCCACTTT. It is translated as CASSPGDSTFYNSPLHF.

V usage is TRBV19 and J usage is TRBJ1-2; D not resolved. The CDR3 loop spans 14 amino acids. Germline values: CDR1 LNHDA, CDR2 SQIVND (reference sequence). The V and J ends lost 3 bases and 3 bases respectively, with 11 bases between them. The DNA for the CDR3 is TGTGCCAGTAGTATCCAACAGCTCTACTATGGCTACACCTTC. Its protein product is CASSIQQLYYGYTF.

J is TRBJ1-5 and V is TRBV28, with TRBD1 matching 10 bases. J was trimmed by 9 bases and V by 6 bases; bases with no gene match: 8. The length of the CDR3 is 14 residues. Germline values: CDR1 MDHEN, CDR2 SYDVKM. CDR3 sequence reads: CASRLGQGGLPQHF. The CDR3 region has the DNA TGTGCCAGCAGGCTCGGACAGGGGGGTTTGCCCCAGCATTTT. The full variable domain, its missing parts supplied by reference TRBV28 and TRBJ1-5, is DVKVTQSSRYLVKRTGEKVFLECVQDMDHENMFWYRQDPGLGLRLIYFSYDVKMKEKGDIPEGYSVSREKKERFSLILESASTNQTSMYLCASRLGQGGLPQHFGDGTRLSIL.

The chain recombines TRBV19 with TRBJ1-1; possible D gene TRBD1, 5 bases. Trimming took off 4 bases at V and 5 bases at J, with 11 bases between the two ends. There are 13 residues in the CDR3. CDR1 LNHDA and CDR2 SQIVND come from the germline V gene (reference sequence). CDR3 nucleotide sequence: TGTGCCAGTAGTAATCAGGGCCGGACTGAAGCTTTCTTT. This gives the protein CASSNQGRTEAFF.

The V call is TRBV9, the J call TRBJ1-2; 10 positions match TRBD1. Germline V gene data show CDR1 as SGDLS and CDR2 as YYNGEE. CDR3 size: 14 residues. The V segment lost 3 bases and the J segment 7 bases; nucleotides outside the gene matches: 6. In DNA, the CDR3 is TGTGCCAGCAGCGCGAGACAGGGGGCGGGTGGCTACACCTTC. The encoded protein is CASSARQGAGGYTF.

V usage is TRBV6-6 and J usage is TRBJ1-5, with 11 bases identical to TRBD1. In germline, CDR1 is MNHNY, CDR2 SVGAGI (reference sequence). The V segment lost 6 bases and the J segment 5 bases; nucleotides outside the gene matches: 9. The CDR3 runs 16 residues. CDR3 nucleotide sequence: TGTGCCAGCAGGGGGCGGACAGGGGGCATTGATCAGCCCCAGCATTTT. Amino acids: CASRGRTGGIDQPQHF.

The V and J genes are TRBV7-6 and TRBJ2-3; TRBD2 aligns across 7 bases. V was clipped by 3 bases and J by 6 bases; unmatched bases: 9. There are 15 residues in the CDR3. Germline V gives CDR1 SGHVS, CDR2 FNYEAQ. The CDR3: CASSLGGGRVDTQYF. The CDR3 DNA is TGTGCCAGCAGCTTGGGGGGAGGGAGAGTCGATACGCAGTATTTT.

The V and J genes are TRBV7-3 and TRBJ1-5; 8 bases match TRBD1. The V and J ends lost 9 bases and 4 bases, in that order; junction bases with no gene match: 23. This CDR3 has 19 amino acids. The V gene's germline CDR1 is SGHTA and CDR2 FQGTGA. As DNA, the CDR3 is TGTGCCAGTATCAATAACGGGACAGGTTTTCGAGGCTGGAATCAGCCCCAGCATTTT. It is translated as CASINNGTGFRGWNQPQHF.

The chain combines TRBV7-9 with TRBJ1-4; no firm D call. The CDR3 is 14 amino acids. Per the germline V gene, CDR1 is SEHNR and CDR2 is FQNEAQ (reference sequence). Trimming took off 0 bases at V and 7 bases at J, with 9 bases between the two ends. This CDR3 reads CASSLALVGEKLFF. In nucleotides, the CDR3 is TGTGCCAGCAGCTTAGCCCTCGTCGGTGAAAAACTGTTTTTT.

The CDR3 nucleotides read TGTGCCAGCAGCTTAGGTGGGACAGGGGAAAAAAAGCAGTTCTTC. Its translation: CASSLGGTGEKKQFF. The chain is built from TRBV7-9 and TRBJ2-1, with 10 bases identical to TRBD1. Trimming removed 1 base from V and 11 bases from J; junction bases left unmatched: 8. The CDR3 has 15 residues. CDR1 SEHNR and CDR2 FQNEAQ come from the germline V gene (reference sequence).

This chain's CDR3 is CAISEPDRGTTETQYF. DNA of the CDR3: TGTGCCATCAGTGAGCCGGACAGGGGAACCACAGAGACCCAGTACTTC. The chain recombines TRBV10-3 with TRBJ2-5; 9 nucleotides line up with TRBD1. The junction had 8 bases not matched to a gene; V was cut back by 2 bases and J by 4 bases. This CDR3 has 16 residues. Germline V gene data show CDR1 as ENHRY and CDR2 as SYGVKD.

This chain links TRBV13 with TRBJ2-3; 13 bases match TRBD2. Germline assignment: CDR1 PRHDT and CDR2 FYEKMQ (reference sequence). With 5 bases clipped from V and 5 bases from J, the junction kept 7 bases outside the gene matches. The CDR3 sequence is 16 residues long. DNA of the CDR3: TGTGCCAGCAGCCCTACTAGCGGGAGGGGAGGAGATACGCAGTATTTT. Translation: CASSPTSGRGGDTQYF.

The V gene is TRBV2, the J gene TRBJ1-6; perhaps TRBD1 as D (5 bases). The germline CDR1 and CDR2 sequences are SNHLY and FYNNEI. Trimming took 2 bases from V and 6 from J, leaving 11 bases between them. The CDR3 sequence is 15 residues long. The DNA of the CDR3 is TGTGCCAGCAGTGAAATGGGACTCCTTAATTCACCCCTCCACTTT. Amino acid sequence: CASSEMGLLNSPLHF.

V is TRBV27 and J is TRBJ2-7; 7 bases are a match to TRBD2. The CDR3 sequence is 16 residues long. V lost 2 bases, J lost 2 bases, and 9 bases stayed unmatched. Germline V CDR1 and CDR2: MNHEY, SMNVEV (reference sequence). The CDR3: CASSLRLSGTPYEQYF. The CDR3 nucleotides are TGTGCCAGCAGTTTACGTCTGAGCGGGACCCCCTACGAGCAGTACTTC.

The chain uses TRBV3-1 (or the pseudogene TRBV3-2) and TRBJ2-2; TRBD1 matches at 7 bases. Germline assignment: CDR1 LGHDT and CDR2 YNNKEL (reference sequence). V dropped 4 bases and J dropped 2; count of bases not matched to a gene: 7. The CDR3 runs to 16 residues. CDR3: CASSLGTVVNTGELFF. The CDR3 DNA reads as TGTGCCAGCAGCCTAGGGACAGTCGTAAACACCGGGGAGCTGTTTTTT.

This clone appeared a few times. The CDR3 loop is CASNAPGQGFSGNTIYF. The DNA of the CDR3 is TGTGCCAGCAACGCCCCGGGACAGGGCTTCTCTGGAAACACCATATATTTT. This chain links TRBV28 with TRBJ1-3; the match to TRBD1 covers 9 bases. V shed 7 bases, J shed 0 bases, and the junction held 10 bases outside the gene matches. This CDR3 comprises 17 residues. CDR1 is MDHEN, CDR2 SYDVKM, per germline.

The table lists this clone with a count of one. This chain links TRBV3-1 (or the pseudogene TRBV3-2) with TRBJ2-1; D not resolved. The length of the CDR3 is 11 residues. CDR1 LGHDT and CDR2 YNNKEL come from the germline V gene (reference sequence). Trimming stripped 6 bases from V and 10 bases from J, with 10 bases between. The CDR3 loop is CASSLAVEQFF. The DNA of the CDR3 is TGTGCCAGCAGTCTTGCGGTCGAGCAGTTCTTC.

This chain uses TRBV10-3 with TRBJ2-5, with D tentatively TRBD2 (7 bases). CDR1 and CDR2 from the germline V gene are ENHRY and SYGVKD. V lost 9 bases to trimming and J lost 5 bases, with 16 bases between them. The CDR3 sequence is 13 residues long. The CDR3 DNA reads TGTGCCATGAACCGGGGGGCTGGGGAGACCCAGTACTTC. Protein: CAMNRGAGETQYF.

The chain links TRBV5-1 to TRBJ2-2; 7 nucleotides agree with TRBD1. This CDR3 has 18 amino acids. The J segment lost 4 bases and the V segment lost 6 bases, leaving 18 bases of the junction unmatched. CDR1 is SGHRS and CDR2 is YFSETQ in the germline V gene. The CDR3 spells CASKVGTGDAASTGELFF. The CDR3, as DNA: TGCGCCAGCAAGGTTGGCACAGGGGACGCAGCAAGCACCGGGGAGCTGTTTTTT.

This clone has a handful of counts. The chain recombines TRBV18 with TRBJ2-7; D is perhaps TRBD2 (6 bases). The V gene lost 8 bases and the J gene lost 0 bases, with 14 bases spanning the gap. The CDR3 extends over 14 amino acids. Germline assignment: CDR1 KGHSH and CDR2 LQKENI. The DNA of the CDR3 is TGTGCCAGCGCCGCAAGCGGGCACTCCTACGAGCAGTACTTC. Protein product: CASAASGHSYEQYF.

The chain uses TRBV6-6 and TRBJ1-2, with a weak D call TRBD1 (6 bases). Germline-derived CDR1 and CDR2 are MNHNY and SVGAGI (reference sequence). The ends were cut back, 6 bases at V and 7 bases at J, with 18 bases in the middle. CDR3 size: 14 residues. DNA for the CDR3: TGTGCCAGCAGAAACCAGGGGAATCCCTTTGGCTACACCTTC. This gives the protein CASRNQGNPFGYTF.

The chain uses TRBV21-1 and TRBJ2-7; the table's D call, TRBD2, has no DNA check behind it. TRBV21-1 is tagged as a pseudogene. The CDR3 is 13 amino acids. CDR3 amino acids: CASSKLVVREQYF. In DNA form, the CDR3 reads TGTGCCAGCAGCAAACTAGTGGTTCGCGAGCAGTACTTC.

The chain carries TRBV7-9 and TRBJ1-2; unclear D gene. Trimming took 1 base from V and 7 from J, leaving 22 bases between them. Germline-derived CDR1 and CDR2 are SEHNR and FQNEAQ (reference sequence). The CDR3 loop spans 17 amino acids. The CDR3, as DNA: TGTGCCAGCAGCTTAGACCTTCCCCAGGCCCGCGATGGTGGCTACACCTTC. The encoded protein is CASSLDLPQARDGGYTF.

V usage is TRBV7-2 and J usage is TRBJ2-5; 8 positions agree with TRBD1. Trimming removed 5 bases from V and 2 bases from J; junction bases left unmatched: 10. This CDR3 spans 16 amino acids. Germline loops: CDR1 SGHTA, CDR2 FQGNSA. Here the CDR3 DNA reads TGTGCCAGCAGCCCCGTCGTCGGGACAGGTCAAGAGACCCAGTACTTC. This encodes CASSPVVGTGQETQYF.

A single count supports this clone. The rearrangement joins TRBV19 to TRBJ2-1; a possible D gene is TRBD1 (6 bases). With 4 bases removed from V and 5 bases from J, the gap between germline ends came to 12 bases. The CDR3 contains 14 residues. Looked up from germline, CDR1 is LNHDA and CDR2 is SQIVND (reference sequence). The CDR3 bases are TGTGCCAGTAGTACTACAGGGCCCCACAATGAGCAGTTCTTC. Translation gives CASSTTGPHNEQFF.